The 20 T cell receptor beta chains below come from one sample, sequenced in a study of blood T cells in healthy people across ages. Combining a sample-barcoded 5' primer with a J-beta primer mix, a second PCR ran for roughly 7 to 11 cycles. TCRdb processed the 5' RACE reads anew with MiXCR; each CDR3 protein has one entry. The data contain roughly 570,000 distinct CDR3 sequences, 27% of them singletons. The specimen sequenced was blood. These receptors were collected from a woman aged 70-85 years in good health.

V and J are TRBV7-2 and TRBJ2-1, with TRBD2 matching 10 bases. Germline CDR1 SGHTA, CDR2 FQGNSA. This CDR3 is built from 15 residues. Trimming at V came to 1 base and at J to 6 bases, leaving 3 bases not matched to a gene. The CDR3 DNA follows: TGTGCCAGCAGCTTAGGAGGGACTAGCGCCAATGAGCAGTTCTTC. Protein sequence: CASSLGGTSANEQFF.

The chain has TRBV20-1 and TRBJ2-1; 7 bases are a match to TRBD2. The CDR3 extends over 16 amino acids. The J segment lost 12 bases and the V segment lost 6 bases, leaving 23 bases of the junction unmatched. The V gene's germline CDR1 is DFQATT and CDR2 SNEGSKA (reference sequence). The CDR3 is CSASSSWLADPPRQFF. The CDR3 coding sequence is TGCAGTGCGAGTTCGAGTTGGCTAGCGGACCCCCCGAGGCAGTTCTTC.

CDR3 nucleotide sequence: TGTGCCAGCAGCCAGGTCAGGGGAATGTACACTGAAGCTTTCTTT. It is translated as CASSQVRGMYTEAFF. V gene TRBV4-2 combines with J gene TRBJ1-1; D might be TRBD1 (6 bases). CDR1 and CDR2 from the germline V gene are LGHNA and YNFKEQ. CDR3 length: 15 amino acids. V was pared by 3 bases and J by 3 bases, with 14 bases between.

V and J are TRBV6-1 and TRBJ2-5; D perhaps matches TRBD2 (5 bases). The J call could be wrong; TRBJ2-7 is a better fit for the DNA end. The CDR3 consists of 13 residues. CDR1 is MNHNS, CDR2 SASEGT, per germline. The CDR3 sequence: CASRSGIMYEQYF. The CDR3 coding sequence is TGTGCCAGCAGATCCGGGATTATGTACGAGCAGTACTTC.

The chain uses TRBV12-3 or TRBV12-4 and TRBJ2-3; 13 bases map to TRBD2. The junction had 7 bases not matched to a gene; V was cut back by 4 bases and J by 6 bases. There are 16 residues in the CDR3. DNA of the CDR3: TGTGCCAGCAGTTCGGGACTAGCGGGGAGCCTCGATACGCAGTATTTT. As protein: CASSSGLAGSLDTQYF.

This sequence joins TRBV20-1 and TRBJ2-2, with 9 bases fitting TRBD1. V shed 6 bases, J shed 1 base, and the junction held 9 bases outside the gene matches. The CDR3 is made up of 16 amino acids. Germline assignment: CDR1 DFQATT and CDR2 SNEGSKA (reference sequence). The CDR3 nucleotides are TGCAGTGCCAGTGGTGGGACAGGGTTGAACACCGGGGAGCTGTTTTTT. As protein: CSASGGTGLNTGELFF.

The V call is TRBV20-1, the J call TRBJ1-4, with 7 positions matching TRBD1. From germline, CDR1 is DFQATT and CDR2 SNEGSKA (reference sequence). The CDR3 extends over 13 amino acids. V shed 6 bases, J shed 7 bases, and the junction held 8 bases outside the gene matches. Here the CDR3 reads CSAMTGLGEKLFF. The CDR3 region has the DNA TGCAGTGCAATGACAGGGTTGGGTGAAAAACTGTTTTTT.

Comments on this clonotype: This sequence may be a read error, since a much larger clone differs from it by one base. This chain connects TRBV27 to TRBJ2-5; D gene unclear. CDR1 is MNHEY and CDR2 is SMNVEV in the germline V gene (reference sequence). This CDR3 has 12 residues. The CDR3 sequence: CAGSFGQETQYF. CDR3 coding DNA: TGTGCCGGCAGTTTCGGGCAAGAGACCCAGTACTTC.

The CDR3 loop is CASSARQGGGEKLFF. CDR3 DNA: TGTGCCAGCAGCGCGCGACAGGGTGGCGGTGAAAAACTGTTTTTT. The chain couples TRBV9 to TRBJ1-4, with 7 nucleotides matching TRBD1. Unmatched junction bases numbered 9, after V lost 3 bases and J lost 7 bases. The CDR3 contains 15 residues. Germline V gene sequence: CDR1 SGDLS, CDR2 YYNGEE.

This rearrangement joins TRBV20-1 to TRBJ2-1, with 7 positions matching TRBD2. V lost 6 bases and J lost 7; bases outside the gene matches: 9. CDR1 and CDR2 from the germline V gene are DFQATT and SNEGSKA (reference sequence). The CDR3 loop spans 13 amino acids. The CDR3 DNA follows: TGCAGTGCGAAGCGGGGACCCCAGAATGAGCAGTTCTTC. Protein product: CSAKRGPQNEQFF.

This clonotype came up a few times. The junction departs from the called germline gene at one end, perhaps through a read error. The chain has TRBV11-1 and TRBJ1-3; 9 positions agree with TRBD1. There are 15 residues in the CDR3. The V gene's germline CDR1 is SGHAT and CDR2 FQDESV (reference sequence). CDR3 amino acids: CASSSGTGTTNTMYF. Here the CDR3 DNA reads TGTGCCAGCAGCTCCGGGACAGGGACCACAAACACCATGTATTTT.

V gene TRBV20-1 combines with J gene TRBJ2-5; D might be TRBD1 (6 bases). Germline CDR1 and CDR2: DFQATT and SNEGSKA (reference sequence). The CDR3 consists of 16 residues. The V end lost 4 bases, the J end lost 5 bases, and 23 bases lay between the germline ends. As DNA, the CDR3 is TGCAGTGCTAAAGCCCGAAACAGGGTTATGATGGAGACCCAGTACTTC. This gives the protein CSAKARNRVMMETQYF.

Comment on this clonotype: An end of the junction does not agree with germline; a read error may underlie this. This chain connects TRBV12-3 or TRBV12-4 to TRBJ2-5; 10 bases are shared with TRBD2. The J call is uncertain, as TRBJ2-7 better fits the DNA end. This CDR3 region has 14 residues. This chain's CDR3 is CAGSSSGGPYEQYF. The DNA for the CDR3 is TGTGCCGGCAGTTCTAGCGGGGGCCCATACGAGCAGTACTTC.

The rearrangement links TRBV4-3 to TRBJ2-1; D is undetermined. Germline V gene lookup returns CDR1 LGHNA and CDR2 YSLEER. This CDR3 has 16 residues. Trimming removed 1 base at V and 7 bases at J, with 17 bases between. CDR3 region: CASSQGADYLRNEQFF. CDR3 DNA sequence: TGCGCCAGCAGCCAAGGTGCAGATTACCTAAGGAATGAGCAGTTCTTC.

With regard to this clonotype: Being one base from a much bigger clone, this may be a read error. V gene TRBV12-3 or TRBV12-4 combines with J gene TRBJ1-5; 8 bases are shared with TRBD1. V lost 4 bases and J lost 6; bases outside the gene matches: 2. The CDR3 consists of 13 residues. CDR3 amino acids: CASSWTGTQPQHF. CDR3 in DNA: TGTGCCAGCAGTTGGACAGGGACTCAGCCCCAGCATTTT.

Ten or more counts support this clonotype. This chain joins TRBV7-9 and TRBJ1-2; 7 bases match TRBD1. The germline gives CDR1 SEHNR, CDR2 FQNEAQ (reference sequence). The V gene end was trimmed by 5 bases and the J gene end by 4 bases; junction bases not matched to a gene: 10. The CDR3 is made up of 15 amino acids. The CDR3 DNA reads TGTGCCAGCAGCCCCACGTCGACAGGGACCTATGGCTACACCTTC. Translated: CASSPTSTGTYGYTF.

This chain joins TRBV20-1 and TRBJ1-2, with 7 bases matching TRBD1. The CDR3 is 12 residues long. Unmatched junction bases numbered 3, after V lost 8 bases and J lost 0 bases. CDR1 DFQATT and CDR2 SNEGSKA come from the germline V gene (reference sequence). This chain's CDR3 is CSSTGANYGYTF. CDR3 nucleotide sequence: TGCAGTTCCACAGGGGCTAACTATGGCTACACCTTC.

This clonotype appeared a few times. The gene calls are TRBV7-2 and TRBJ2-1, with D possibly matching TRBD1 (6 bases). The CDR3 runs to 16 residues. Trimming cost V 2 bases and J 1 base, with 12 bases left between them. Per germline, CDR1 SGHTA and CDR2 FQGNSA. The CDR3 sequence is CASSLYGQGSYNEQFF. DNA for the CDR3: TGTGCCAGCAGCTTATATGGCCAGGGGTCCTACAATGAGCAGTTCTTC.

This clonotype was seen a few times. V and J are TRBV5-1 and TRBJ2-3, with D hard to call. CDR1 is SGHRS, CDR2 YFSETQ, per germline. This CDR3 region has 14 residues. Trimming pared 3 bases from V and 3 bases from J, leaving 11 bases between. The CDR3 protein is CASSSVSETDTQYF. DNA for the CDR3: TGCGCCAGCAGCTCCGTATCAGAGACAGATACGCAGTATTTT.

The genes are TRBV5-1 and TRBJ2-7; D is perhaps TRBD2 (6 bases). Between the trimmed V and J ends, which lost 4 bases and 3 bases, there was a span of 20 bases. This CDR3 is built from 16 residues. Per the germline V gene, CDR1 is SGHRS and CDR2 is YFSETQ. Here the CDR3 reads CASSLAVGGTHYEQYF. The CDR3 DNA is TGCGCCAGCAGCCTGGCCGTAGGAGGGACCCACTACGAGCAGTACTTC.